Shown below are 28 T cell receptor beta chains from a single sample sequenced in a study of T cell responses to AZD1222 COVID-19 vaccine. This table comes from immunoSEQ multiplex PCR, and its TCRdb copy is limited to in-frame clones, with some not included. The table records 200,000 to 250,000 clones, 85% to 95% of them present only once. The specimen was peripheral blood, collected on day 0 of MenACWY control vaccination. These receptors all come from an adult in good health.

The chain recombines TRBV7-8 with TRBJ2-7; D is perhaps TRBD1 (5 bases). V was cut by 2 bases and J by 2 bases, with 10 bases left in between. Germline CDR1 reads SGHVS; CDR2 reads FQNEAQ. CDR3 size: 14 residues. In DNA form, the CDR3 reads TGTGCCAGCAGCTTAACAGGTGGAACCTACGAGCAGTACTTC. Its protein is CASSLTGGTYEQYF.

DNA for the CDR3: TGCGCCAGCAGCTTGACTCAGGGATCCCCCTACGGCTACACCTTC. It encodes CASSLTQGSPYGYTF. The chain links TRBV5-1 to TRBJ1-2; D perhaps matches TRBD1 (5 bases). The CDR3 is 15 residues long. Germline CDR1 reads SGHRS; CDR2 reads YFSETQ. V lost 1 base to trimming and J lost 8 bases, with 18 bases between them.

The chain joins TRBV18 to TRBJ1-1; TRBD1 aligns across 9 bases. V was clipped by 3 bases and J by 7 bases; unmatched bases: 3. The CDR3 contains 13 residues. Germline V gene lookup returns CDR1 KGHSH and CDR2 LQKENI. The CDR3 region has the DNA TGTGCCAGCTCACCGCGACAGGGGGATGAAGCTTTCTTT. Its protein is CASSPRQGDEAFF.

This chain connects TRBV3-1 (or the pseudogene TRBV3-2) to TRBJ1-3; the match to TRBD1 covers 8 bases. With V trimmed by 2 bases and J by 3 bases, 6 bases remained unmatched. Germline V gene data show CDR1 as LGHDT and CDR2 as YNNKEL (reference sequence). The length of the CDR3 is 16 residues. The chain's CDR3 is CASSQRRQGLGNTIYF. The CDR3 coding sequence is TGTGCCAGCAGCCAAAGGAGACAGGGGCTTGGAAACACCATATATTTT.

The genes are TRBV2 and TRBJ1-2; no definite D call. This CDR3 has 14 residues. The germline V gene encodes CDR1 SNHLY and CDR2 FYNNEI. Trimming removed 2 bases at V and 4 bases at J, with 11 bases between. The CDR3 protein is CASSEQPSGYGYTF. CDR3 DNA: TGTGCCAGCAGTGAACAGCCCTCTGGCTATGGCTACACCTTC.

V gene TRBV4-1 combines with J gene TRBJ1-2; no clear D gene. Per the germline V gene, CDR1 is MGHRA and CDR2 is YSYEKL. Between the trimmed V and J ends, which lost 4 bases and 1 base, there was a span of 13 bases. The CDR3 sequence is 15 residues long. CDR3 residues: CASSPGGSVNYGYTF. The CDR3 DNA reads as TGCGCCAGCAGCCCGGGCGGCAGTGTTAACTATGGCTACACCTTC.

The DNA of the CDR3 is TGTGCCAGCAGGAGACGGGACGAGAATTCACCCCTCCACTTT. Amino acid sequence: CASRRRDENSPLHF. V usage is TRBV6-6 and J usage is TRBJ1-6, with D maybe TRBD1 (5 bases). The CDR3 runs 14 residues. The germline gives CDR1 MNHNY, CDR2 SVGAGI (reference sequence). The V gene lost 6 bases and the J gene lost 7 bases, with 13 bases spanning the gap.

CDR3 region: CASSQIAVNTEAFF. CDR3 nucleotide sequence: TGCGCCAGCAGCCAAATCGCAGTGAACACTGAAGCTTTCTTT. This chain joins TRBV4-1 and TRBJ1-1; no reliable D call. Germline CDR1 reads MGHRA; CDR2 reads YSYEKL. Deletions cut 2 bases from V and 0 bases from J, with 7 bases between. CDR3 length: 14 residues.

The rearrangement joins TRBV11-2 to TRBJ1-1; TRBD1 is a possible D gene (5 bases). Per germline, CDR1 SGHAT and CDR2 FQNNGV. The CDR3 is 15 residues long. The V end was cut by 0 bases, the J end by 4 bases, with 12 bases between. The CDR3 nucleotides read TGTGCCAGCAGCTTAGATAAGCTGGGGACCACTGAAGCTTTCTTT. This translates into CASSLDKLGTTEAFF.

This chain links TRBV3-1 (or the pseudogene TRBV3-2) with TRBJ1-2; 8 nucleotides agree with TRBD1. From germline, CDR1 is LGHDT and CDR2 YNNKEL (reference sequence). This CDR3 is built from 14 residues. After removal of 4 bases from V and 8 bases from J, the junction contained 9 bases not matched to a gene. Written as DNA, the CDR3 is TGTGCCAGCAGCCGCCTACAGGGGGAAGGAGGCTACACCTTC. Amino acid sequence: CASSRLQGEGGYTF.

The chain links TRBV6-5 to TRBJ1-1; D is perhaps TRBD1 (6 bases). This CDR3 is 16 amino acids long. Trimming shortened V by 0 bases and J by 5 bases, and 16 bases separated the two germline ends. Germline V gene lookup returns CDR1 MNHEY and CDR2 SVGAGI. CDR3 nucleotide sequence: TGTGCCAGCAGTTACTCGAGGGGCAGGGGATCGACTGAAGCTTTCTTT. It encodes CASSYSRGRGSTEAFF.

The CDR3 region has the DNA TGCGCCAGCAGCTTCGACAGGGCTAACACCGGGGAGCTGTTTTTT. Protein sequence: CASSFDRANTGELFF. The chain combines TRBV5-1 with TRBJ2-2; 7 nucleotides match TRBD1. The CDR3 covers 15 residues. Germline V gene sequence: CDR1 SGHRS, CDR2 YFSETQ. Germline trimming cut 2 bases from V and 2 bases from J; bases unmatched to any gene: 3.

The chain combines TRBV19 with TRBJ1-2; D may be TRBD1 (5 bases). The V gene's germline CDR1 is LNHDA and CDR2 SQIVND (reference sequence). The CDR3 covers 15 residues. V gave up 3 bases and J gave up 3 bases, with 14 bases separating them. The chain's CDR3 is CASSMVGERYYGYTF. In nucleotides, the CDR3 is TGTGCCAGTAGTATGGTAGGGGAAAGGTACTATGGCTACACCTTC.

The rearrangement links TRBV19 to TRBJ2-5, with D possibly TRBD2 on 6 matching bases. Trimming removed 5 bases from V and 5 bases from J, with 18 bases in between. Germline CDR1 is LNHDA and CDR2 is SQIVND (reference sequence). CDR3 length equals 15 residues. CDR3: CASSPRPAGGETQYF. The CDR3 DNA reads TGTGCCAGTAGTCCCCGGCCGGCTGGGGGGGAGACCCAGTACTTC.

The chain recombines TRBV6-5 with TRBJ2-2; the D call may be TRBD1 or TRBD2 (5 bases each). Trimming left V 0 bases short and J 1 base short, with 9 bases between. The CDR3 contains 16 residues. Germline CDR1 is MNHEY and CDR2 is SVGAGI. The CDR3 protein is CASSYSRGGNTGELFF. The CDR3 DNA follows: TGTGCCAGCAGTTACTCGAGGGGCGGGAACACCGGGGAGCTGTTTTTT.

The J gene is TRBJ1-6, the V gene TRBV10-3, with 7 bases matching TRBD1. Germline lookup yields CDR1 ENHRY and CDR2 SYGVKD. With V trimmed by 3 bases and J by 10 bases, 9 bases remained unmatched. The CDR3 runs 15 residues. The CDR3 loop reads CAISENTGAGSPLHF. For the CDR3, the DNA is TGTGCCATCAGTGAAAATACAGGGGCGGGCTCACCCCTCCACTTT.

V usage is TRBV5-1 and J usage is TRBJ1-1, with 9 bases aligning to TRBD1. Unmatched junction bases numbered 3, after V lost 1 base and J lost 2 bases. CDR1 SGHRS and CDR2 YFSETQ come from the germline V gene. This CDR3 comprises 15 residues. The CDR3 DNA is TGCGCCAGCAGCTTGTTACAGGGGGCAAACACTGAAGCTTTCTTT. It yields the protein CASSLLQGANTEAFF.

This chain connects TRBV27 to TRBJ2-1, with 8 bases lining up with TRBD2. The CDR3 has 15 amino acids. V was clipped by 10 bases and J by 6 bases; unmatched bases: 14. CDR1 and CDR2 (germline): MNHEY, SMNVEV (reference sequence). The chain's CDR3 is CATTPGGARVNEQFF. The CDR3 nucleotides read TGTGCCACAACCCCGGGGGGGGCGCGAGTCAATGAGCAGTTCTTC.

The genes are TRBV6-6 and TRBJ1-5; perhaps TRBD1 as D (5 bases). Between the trimmed V and J ends, which lost 8 bases and 7 bases, there was a span of 12 bases. In germline, CDR1 is MNHNY, CDR2 SVGAGI (reference sequence). The CDR3 is 12 amino acids. The CDR3 protein is CASDEGRQPQHF. The CDR3 DNA follows: TGTGCCAGCGATGAGGGGCGACAGCCCCAGCATTTT.

The chain links TRBV15 to TRBJ2-3, with TRBD1 identical over 8 bases. The V gene's germline CDR1 is LNHNV and CDR2 YYDKDF (reference sequence). With 0 bases clipped from V and 11 bases from J, the junction kept 4 bases outside the gene matches. The CDR3 contains 13 residues. The CDR3: CATSRDIGQGQYF. The DNA for the CDR3 is TGTGCCACCAGCAGAGATATCGGACAGGGGCAGTATTTT.

The chain joins TRBV28 to TRBJ1-6; D is uncertain. Per the germline V gene, CDR1 is MDHEN and CDR2 is SYDVKM. CDR3 length: 15 amino acids. V lost 2 bases to trimming and J lost 9 bases, with 14 bases between them. Here the CDR3 reads CASSLVGFGRSPLHF. The CDR3 DNA sequence: TGTGCCAGCAGTTTAGTAGGGTTCGGGCGTTCACCCCTCCACTTT.

The J gene is TRBJ1-1, the V gene TRBV3-1 (or the pseudogene TRBV3-2); tentatively, D is TRBD1 (5 bases). CDR3 length: 13 residues. Germline lookup yields CDR1 LGHDT and CDR2 YNNKEL (reference sequence). V lost 6 bases, J lost 0 bases, and 8 bases lay in between. The CDR3 region has the DNA TGTGCCAGCAGAGGGACGTTGAACACTGAAGCTTTCTTT. Amino acid sequence: CASRGTLNTEAFF.

This clone occurred a few times. This chain links TRBV5-1 with TRBJ1-2; 11 bases align to TRBD1. The germline V gene has CDR1 SGHRS and CDR2 YFSETQ. This CDR3 has 15 residues. J gave up 7 bases and V 2 bases, and 7 bases lay outside the gene matches. The CDR3 region has the DNA TGCGCCAGCAGCTTAGCCCCCGGGACAGGGGGTGGCTACACCTTC. This gives the protein CASSLAPGTGGGYTF.

The V call is TRBV9, the J call TRBJ2-5; 7 bases are shared with TRBD2. The CDR3 covers 14 residues. V lost 0 bases, J lost 7 bases, and 6 bases stayed unmatched. Germline V gene sequence: CDR1 SGDLS, CDR2 YYNGEE. The CDR3 here is CASSVAGGGGTQYF. The CDR3 DNA is TGTGCCAGCAGCGTAGCCGGAGGCGGGGGGACCCAGTACTTC.

This clone occurred once. J is TRBJ1-5 and V is TRBV3-1 (or the pseudogene TRBV3-2); D call uncertain. Germline V gene data show CDR1 as LGHDT and CDR2 as YNNKEL (reference sequence). The CDR3 is 13 amino acids. V was clipped by 5 bases and J by 0 bases, with 5 bases between them. The CDR3 region is CASSEYSNQPQHF. CDR3 DNA: TGTGCCAGCAGCGAGTATAGCAATCAGCCCCAGCATTTT.

The chain combines TRBV4-3 with TRBJ2-1, with D unresolved. CDR1 is LGHNA, CDR2 YSLEER, per germline. CDR3 length: 15 amino acids. The ends were cut back, 0 bases at V and 3 bases at J, with 9 bases in the middle. The DNA for the CDR3 is TGCGCCAGCAGCCAAGATCTTAGGGTCTACAATGAGCAGTTCTTC. It is translated as CASSQDLRVYNEQFF.

The J gene is TRBJ1-1, the V gene TRBV5-1; TRBD1 might be the D (5 bases). The germline gives CDR1 SGHRS, CDR2 YFSETQ. CDR3 length: 16 amino acids. V shed 1 base and J shed 0 bases, with 13 bases lying between them. CDR3 protein: CASSLYPGQMNTEAFF. CDR3 coding DNA: TGCGCCAGCAGCTTGTACCCAGGGCAGATGAACACTGAAGCTTTCTTT.

The chain couples TRBV19 to TRBJ1-5; perhaps TRBD1 as D (6 bases). CDR1 is LNHDA and CDR2 is SQIVND in the germline V gene (reference sequence). The CDR3 has 15 residues. Between the trimmed V and J ends, which lost 5 bases and 7 bases, there was a span of 18 bases. As DNA, the CDR3 is TGTGCCAGTAGTTGGAACAGTGGGGGCCGGCAGCCCCAGCATTTT. This codes for CASSWNSGGRQPQHF.